The T cell receptor (beta chain) described here comes from a study of blood T cell repertoires in COVID-19 (dated by TCRdb to 2020 to 2021). For context, the study as a whole: Collaborator samples came from the United States, Italy and Spain and covered acute and convalescent phases of COVID-19. The material from the prospective study consisted of cDNA or gDNA derived from T cells, B-cell-depleted T cells, or PBMCs. Subjects who had been exposed to COVID-19, were actively infected with it, or had recovered from it provided the deeply sampled blood TCRbeta repertoires that made up the dataset. The repertoires were released in a freely available public database intended as a resource for research on the immune response to SARS-CoV-2. Samples were obtained from the ongoing ImmuneRACE study (first 160 participants) and from some 1,200 subjects provided by 6 global collaborators. A de-identified subject ID, COVID-19 status, age in years and sex were almost always included in the sample metadata. HLA class I and class II types, where available, came from metadata supplied by the sample provider rather than from assay-based typing.

The study at large found these results: Clinical and demographic metadata were provided uncurated, with the amount varying by source and participant.

The immunoSEQ Assay, a bias-controlled multiplex PCR, was used to amplify TCRbeta CDR3 regions from genomic DNA. The study's own analysis went as follows. Within the assay, amplification of reference gene primers was used to estimate how many nucleated cells each sample contained. To quantify the absolute abundance of each unique TCRbeta CDR3 rearrangement, sequence reads were collapsed and filtered. For each sample, productive Simpson clonality was calculated by taking the square root of Simpson's diversity index across productive rearrangements. The immuneACCESS repertoire file appears here via TCRdb, limited to in-frame rearrangements. These files lack a portion of the clones; in checked studies, under half of the deficit traces to unresolved V genes, and the cause of the others is not known. V and J calls and clone size come straight from that table; D and trimming were deduced from the DNA. This sample holds tens of thousands of clones; 75% to 90% were observed only once. Approximately 4.1% of the sample comes from the top ten.

Worth noting for this clone: There is no known antigen for this receptor. Base qualities were left out, and no much larger clone turns up one base away.

Whole blood was collected in K2EDTA tubes by collaborating institutions according to the institutions' own protocols. For TCRbeta analysis, collaborator samples were shipped as frozen whole blood, as isolated PBMCs, or as DNA extracted from either sample type. CDR1 and CDR2, per the germline V gene, are MNHEY and SVGAGI. Deletion took 3 bases off V and 8 bases off J, with a span of 10 bases between the germline ends. The CDR3 has 12 amino acids, counting the end cysteine and phenylalanine. The retained sequence is limited to the CDR3, 36 bases, with the frame set at the first base. The sequencing input was peripheral blood. The sequence derives from a man aged 60 to 69 with acute or convalescent COVID-19. The rearranged chain carries TRBV6-5 and TRBJ1-2; a confident D gene designation cannot be given. This receptor has the CDR3 CASSYIGGGYTF. Read as DNA, the sequence is TGTGCCAGCAGTTATATAGGAGGCGGCTACACCTTC.